This T cell receptor (beta chain) emerged from a study of CD8 T cells in Susac syndrome. The authors reverse transcribed roughly 0.5 to 1 ug RNA with random hexamers. TCRdb itself ran the immunoSEQ multiplex PCR reads through MiXCR, one entry per CDR3 protein. This table has 150,000 to 200,000 distinct CDR3 sequences, around 95% appearing once. Sequencing of TCR beta was performed on blood CD8+ T cells and on blood CD4+ T cells. Remarks on this clonotype: Its antigen is unknown.

CDR1 SGHVS and CDR2 FQNEAQ come from the germline V gene. The V segment lost 0 bases and the J segment 2 bases; nucleotides outside the gene matches: 4. The CDR3 is 16 residues long. General study findings and limits: The study's TCR sequencing and HLA analysis drew on a certain number of individuals. That number was acknowledged as relatively small.

The sequencing sample was made of CD8+ T cells from PBMCs. This TCR was sampled from a human donor with Susac syndrome. This rearrangement joins TRBV7-8 to TRBJ2-7; 10 positions match TRBD2. CDR3 DNA: TGTGCCAGCAGCTTAGCGGGACTAGCGAGTCCCTACGAGCAGTACTTC. Translated: CASSLAGLASPYEQYF.